This T cell receptor (beta chain) was identified in a study of cytomegalovirus exposure and HLA in healthy donors (dated by TCRdb to 2017 to 2019). The study in broad terms: In an earlier analysis of roughly 500 of the donors, 250 to 350 Gb of sequence data and 117 million unique TCR beta sequences from about 190 million T cells were reported. The T cell repertoires of several hundred subjects were profiled by immunosequencing and related to cytomegalovirus serostatus. Every repertoire in the discovery cohort had been generated on one and the same sequencing platform. To decide whether each TCR beta V gene segment behaved as functional or pseudogenic, an earlier analysis of 587 of the donors relied on high-throughput TCR beta sequencing. Roughly five DR-DQ haplotypes were handled as single units for association and clustering, since linkage in the cohort was strong. The later analysis used no new phenotypic data to find candidate immune exposures, relying instead on TCR beta sequences and their occurrence across donors. Typing coverage differed by locus: A, B, C, DRB1 and DQB1 were typed in about 620-640 donors, DQA1 in about 510, DPA1 in 600 to 610, and DPB1 in approximately 450. The study combined high-throughput TCR immunosequencing, statistical association of individual TCRs with disease status, and machine learning to predict cytomegalovirus infection status. A later genetic analysis used genome-wide SNP genotypes for about 60% of the roughly 700 donors, treating that subset as a discovery cohort. Among some 400 genotyped donors of the cohort, an average of around 220,000 unique TCR beta nucleotide sequences was sequenced per donor, of which about 19% were non-productive. Donor age, sex, ethnicity and CMV serostatus were collected together with the repertoire data. A later analysis re-analyzed previously published TCR beta repertoires from hundreds of donors and added high-resolution HLA genotyping to study TCR occurrence patterns. Of the 398 genotyped donors, approximately 80% fell in the genetic ancestry cluster associated with self-reported Caucasian donors. Roughly 300 gigabases of sequencing data and approximately 85 million unique TCR sequences were included in an early release covering 500 to 750 HLA-typed donors. The aim of the study was to test whether cataloging public T cell receptors could identify signatures of past pathogen exposure. In addition to the first cohort of approximately 670 subjects, a separate validation cohort of approximately 120 different subjects was used. Both class I and class II loci were covered by HLA typing, at four-digit resolution. The research as a whole found: The 87-base-pair reads could not distinguish some IMGT-functional V segments, including TRBV6-2 and TRBV6-3, so those segments were excluded. In a later analysis, HLA-associated TCR beta chains were found to be more clonally expanded and to have lower generation probabilities than equally common non-associated chains. Three of the identified cytomegalovirus-associated TCR beta chains were confirmed in vitro to be specific for cytomegalovirus antigens. In an earlier analysis of a few hundred of the donors, most TCR beta V segments were observed in productive rearrangements about 87% or about 30% of the time, broadly matching IMGT annotations. The classifier was reported to diagnose cytomegalovirus status with high specificity and sensitivity in both the original cohort and the validation cohort. In this cohort, only TCR beta chains were sequenced, and detectable features were limited by the absence of alpha or paired-chain data. Most TCR sequences were observed very rarely across donors, whereas some public TCRs were present in many individuals. Because HLA typing was missing for some donors at each locus, association tests included only the typed subset. Roughly 15 rarely observed V segments, including chromosome 9 orphons, were excluded from the earlier analysis of almost 600 of the donors because counts were too low. A further reported finding was that TCR beta sequences accurately predicted the HLA-A and HLA-B alleles for most subjects in the first cohort. According to a later analysis, parvovirus B19, influenza, CMV and Epstein-Barr virus appeared linked to several top co-occurrence clusters. According to a later analysis, TCR association rates differed among HLA loci, with DRB1 alleles showing the most associated TCRs and HLA-C alleles showing the fewest. Assigning TCR associations to individual alleles was difficult when HLA alleles, especially DR and DQ, strongly co-occurred. Compared with the 666-donor mean, donors in an Asian-associated ancestry cluster had fewer N-insertions in productive TCRs, according to a later genetic analysis. A total of fewer than 200 TCR beta chains were listed by the study as associated with cytomegalovirus. A later genetic analysis associated a missense DCLRE1C variant with V-gene and J-gene trimming of TCR beta chains, and an independent cohort replicated the association. Correlated functional status among segregating V segments might be attributable to linkage disequilibrium, but an unknown experimental factor could not be ruled out. A later analysis found that most CMV-associated TCR beta chains appeared HLA-restricted, with HLA associations seemingly driven largely by CMV exposure. A cluster of highly shared sequence variants was judged likely to be a technical artifact of the sequencing pipeline. According to the authors, the approach could potentially be generalized to other disease states and immunological phenotypes. A later analysis associated approximately 17,000 TCR beta sequences with specific HLA alleles at a false discovery rate of 0.05. Sequencing depth was assumed to be roughly uniform across donors in the presence/absence analyses, though that assumption may not hold. For the cohort, immune exposure information was limited to CMV serostatus.

The cohort was made up of 666 healthy bone marrow donors. All cohort members were sampled while nominally healthy, although unrecorded immune exposures were likely present. The donor was CMV seropositive and was included in the group of some 290 seropositive cohort members. Each donor provided a peripheral blood sample, and peripheral blood mononuclear cells were used for TCR beta sequencing. Genomic DNA extraction from the blood cell samples was performed with the Qiagen DNeasy Blood Extraction Kit. Trimming removed 5 bases from V and 2 bases from J, leaving 10 bases between the germline ends. CDR1 SGHRS and CDR2 YFSETQ are derived from the germline V gene. Measured from the cysteine to the phenylalanine, the CDR3 is 13 residues long. Only the CDR3 portion is preserved as DNA: 39 bases, with reading frame beginning at the first base. Library construction relied on the immunoSEQ multiplex PCR assay. For the multiplex PCR, a mixture combining 60 forward primers for TCR Vbeta segments and 13 reverse primers for TCR Jbeta segments was used. The CDR3 region of rearranged TCR beta genes was amplified from genomic DNA with a multiplex PCR assay. The amplified TCR beta libraries were sequenced on the Illumina HiSeq System as 87-base-pair reads. On the study's bioinformatics: A later analysis counted approximately 74 million unique TCR beta chains across the 650 to 800 repertoires, and some 11 million of these chains were shared by at least two donors. Raw reads were error-corrected and collapsed into unique sequences with a nearest-neighbor algorithm that merged closely related sequences to remove PCR and sequencing errors. CDR3 sequences were aligned to IMGT reference sequences to assign V, D and J gene segments. Each retained sequence needed at least a six-nucleotide match to both a V gene segment and a J gene segment. A rearrangement counted as productive if the CDR3 had no stop codons and remained in frame with V and J, and every other rearrangement counted as non-productive. CDR3 was defined according to IMGT convention as the region running from the second conserved V-encoded cysteine to the conserved J-encoded phenylalanine. Sequences without an unambiguous match to a single V gene segment were excluded from the earlier analysis of about 640 of the donors. In an earlier analysis of 587 of the donors, a V segment was called functional when productive rearrangements were above 56.7%, and segregating when the standard deviation between donors exceeded 5%. A statistical classification framework was built to diagnose cytomegalovirus status from the catalog of TCR beta chain sequences. In a later analysis, TCR nucleotide sequences were compared against IMGT/GENE-DB human TR gene sequences so that V and J genes could be assigned. In a later analysis, CDR3 sequences and most-parsimonious VDJ recombination scenarios were assigned using the TCRdist pipeline. A later analysis defined each TCR beta chain by its CDR3 amino acid sequence plus V-gene family, and excluded reads lacking a unique V-gene family. A later analysis removed 600 or so highly shared, low-generation-probability nucleotide sequences to deal with suspected cross-contamination and a sequencing artifact. For each public chain, a later analysis derived a clonal expansion index from normalized ranks of inferred template counts within each repertoire. In a later analysis, generation probabilities were computed with a VDJ recombination model fitted to out-of-frame rearrangements, and the resulting probabilities were checked against IGoR. A later analysis scored TCR-TCR, TCR-HLA and TCR-CMV co-occurrence with hypergeometric tests, applying a repertoire-size bias correction to TCR pairs. In a later analysis, false discovery rates were estimated by permuting HLA or CMV assignments 20 times. In a later analysis, co-occurring TCRs were grouped with DBSCAN, and TCRdist sequence similarity was added when clustering was performed within HLA-allele-positive subsets. Co-occurrence clustering excluded repertoires with fewer than 30,000 or more than 120,000 public chains, plus five with anomalous nucleotide sharing. In its TCRdb copy, this immuneACCESS table keeps in-frame sequences only and misses some clones. Where compared with another copy, unresolved V genes explain less than half of these, and the others have no known cause. V, J and clone size are those of that table, while D and trimming were read from the DNA. Across this sample there are around 180,000 clones, with 78% seen only once. Together, the top ten hold under 7% of the sample.

A few counts support this clone. Its antigen is still unknown. The record has no base qualities; no much larger clone is one base away. Input material: PBMCs. The rearrangement joined TRBV5-1 to TRBJ1-2; matching of 5 bases hints at TRBD1 as the D gene. The TCR was taken from a woman aged 25 to 39 in good health and CMV-seropositive. The nucleotide sequence is TGCGCCAGCAGGGTAGCAGGGAACTATGGCTACACCTTC. It translates to CASRVAGNYGYTF. The full variable domain, completed from the reference TRBV5-1 and TRBJ1-2 proteins outside the CDR3, reads KAGVTQTPRYLIKTRGQQVTLSCSPISGHRSVSWYQQTPGQGLQFLFEYFSETQRNKGNFPGRFSGRQFSNSRSEMNVSTLELGDSALYLCASRVAGNYGYTFGSGTRLTVV.